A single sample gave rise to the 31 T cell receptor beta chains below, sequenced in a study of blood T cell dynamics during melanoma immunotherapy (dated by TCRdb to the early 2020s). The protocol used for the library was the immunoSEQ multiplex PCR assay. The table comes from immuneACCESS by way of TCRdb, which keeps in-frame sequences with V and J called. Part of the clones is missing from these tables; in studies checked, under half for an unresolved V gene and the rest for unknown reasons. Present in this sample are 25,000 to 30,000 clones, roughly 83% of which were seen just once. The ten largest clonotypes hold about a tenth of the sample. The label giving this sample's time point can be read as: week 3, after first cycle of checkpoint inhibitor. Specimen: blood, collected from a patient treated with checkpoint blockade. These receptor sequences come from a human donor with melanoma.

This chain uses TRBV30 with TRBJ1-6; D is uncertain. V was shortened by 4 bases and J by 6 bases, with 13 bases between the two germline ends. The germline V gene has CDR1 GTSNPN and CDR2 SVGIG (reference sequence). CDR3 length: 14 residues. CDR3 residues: CAWNTFPPNSPLHF. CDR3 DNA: TGTGCCTGGAACACTTTTCCACCTAATTCACCCCTCCACTTT. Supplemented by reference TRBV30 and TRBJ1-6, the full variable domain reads SQTIHQWPATLVQPVGSPLSLECTVEGTSNPNLYWYRQAAGRGLQLLFYSVGIGQISSEVPQNLSASRPQDRQFILSSKKLLLSDSGFYLCAWNTFPPNSPLHFGNGTRLTVT.

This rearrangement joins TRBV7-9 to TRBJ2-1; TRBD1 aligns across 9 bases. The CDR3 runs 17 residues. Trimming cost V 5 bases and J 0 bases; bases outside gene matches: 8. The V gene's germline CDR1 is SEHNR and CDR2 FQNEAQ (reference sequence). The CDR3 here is CASSPDWDRDSYNEQFF. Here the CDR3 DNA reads TGTGCCAGCAGCCCGGATTGGGACAGGGACTCCTACAATGAGCAGTTCTTC.

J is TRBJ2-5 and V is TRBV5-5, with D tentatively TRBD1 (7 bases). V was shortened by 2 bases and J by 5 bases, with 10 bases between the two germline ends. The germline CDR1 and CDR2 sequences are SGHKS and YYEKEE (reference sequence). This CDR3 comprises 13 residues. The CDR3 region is CASSLQGRETQYF. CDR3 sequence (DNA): TGTGCCAGCAGCTTACAGGGGAGGGAGACCCAGTACTTC.

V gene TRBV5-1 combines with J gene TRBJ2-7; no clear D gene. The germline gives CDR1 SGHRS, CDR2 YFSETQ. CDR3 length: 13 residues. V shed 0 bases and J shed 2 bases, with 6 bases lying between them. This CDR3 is CASSLDRPYEQYF. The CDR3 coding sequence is TGCGCCAGCAGCTTGGACAGACCCTACGAGCAGTACTTC.

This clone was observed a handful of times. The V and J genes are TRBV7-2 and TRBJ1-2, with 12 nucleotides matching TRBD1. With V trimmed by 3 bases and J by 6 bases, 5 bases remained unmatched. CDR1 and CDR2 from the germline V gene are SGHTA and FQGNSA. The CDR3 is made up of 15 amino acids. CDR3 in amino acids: CASSFGTGGRNGYTF. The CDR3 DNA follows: TGTGCCAGCAGCTTCGGGACAGGGGGCCGCAATGGCTACACCTTC. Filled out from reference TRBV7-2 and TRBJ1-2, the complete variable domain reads GAGVSQSPSNKVTEKGKDVELRCDPISGHTALYWYRQSLGQGLEFLIYFQGNSAPDKSGLPSDRFSAERTGGSVSTLTIQRTQQEDSAVYLCASSFGTGGRNGYTFGSGTRLTVV.

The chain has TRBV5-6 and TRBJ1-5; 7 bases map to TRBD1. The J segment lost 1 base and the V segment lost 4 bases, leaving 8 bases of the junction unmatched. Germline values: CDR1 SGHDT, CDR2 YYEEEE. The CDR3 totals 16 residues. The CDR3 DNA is TGTGCCAGCAGCGCTGCAGGGGGTGGGAGCAATCAGCCCCAGCATTTT. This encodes CASSAAGGGSNQPQHF.

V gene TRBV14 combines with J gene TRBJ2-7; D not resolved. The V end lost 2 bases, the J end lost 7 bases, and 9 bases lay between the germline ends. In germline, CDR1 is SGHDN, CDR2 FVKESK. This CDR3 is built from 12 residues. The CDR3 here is CASSQYNVEQYF. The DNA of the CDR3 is TGTGCCAGCAGCCAATATAACGTAGAGCAGTACTTC.

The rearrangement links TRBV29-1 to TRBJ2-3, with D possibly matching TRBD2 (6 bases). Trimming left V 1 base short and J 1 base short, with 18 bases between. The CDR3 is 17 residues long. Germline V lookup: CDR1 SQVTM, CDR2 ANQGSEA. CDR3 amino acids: CSVEGPRLVGGTDTQYF. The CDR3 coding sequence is TGCAGCGTTGAAGGCCCTCGACTAGTTGGTGGCACAGATACGCAGTATTTT.

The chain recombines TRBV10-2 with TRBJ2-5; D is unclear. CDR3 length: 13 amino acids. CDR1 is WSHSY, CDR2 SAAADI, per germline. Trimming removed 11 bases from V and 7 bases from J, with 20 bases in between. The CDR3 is CAAALTEIGTQYF. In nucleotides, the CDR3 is TGCGCCGCAGCCCTTACGGAGATCGGGACCCAGTACTTC.

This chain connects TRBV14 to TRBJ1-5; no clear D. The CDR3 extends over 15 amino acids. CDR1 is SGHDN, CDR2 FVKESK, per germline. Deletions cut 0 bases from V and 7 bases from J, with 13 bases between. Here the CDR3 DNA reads TGTGCCAGCAGCCAAGATTCCAGACCGGGACAGCCCCAGCATTTT. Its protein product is CASSQDSRPGQPQHF. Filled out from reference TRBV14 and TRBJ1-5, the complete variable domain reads EAGVTQFPSHSVIEKGQTVTLRCDPISGHDNLYWYRRVMGKEIKFLLHFVKESKQDESGMPNNRFLAERTGGTYSTLKVQPAELEDSGVYFCASSQDSRPGQPQHFGDGTRLSIL.

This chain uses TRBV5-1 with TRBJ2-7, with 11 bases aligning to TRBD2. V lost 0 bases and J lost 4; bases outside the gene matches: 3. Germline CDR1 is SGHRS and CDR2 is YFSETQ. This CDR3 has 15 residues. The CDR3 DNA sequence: TGCGCCAGCAGCTTGGAGGGACTAGCGGCATACGAGCAGTACTTC. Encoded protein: CASSLEGLAAYEQYF.

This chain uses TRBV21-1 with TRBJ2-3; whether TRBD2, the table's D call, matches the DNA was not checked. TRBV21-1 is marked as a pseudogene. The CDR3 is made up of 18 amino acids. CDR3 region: CASSKGEGGGADTDTQYF. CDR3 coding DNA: TGTGCCAGCAGCAAAGGAGAAGGCGGGGGAGCAGACACAGATACGCAGTATTTT.

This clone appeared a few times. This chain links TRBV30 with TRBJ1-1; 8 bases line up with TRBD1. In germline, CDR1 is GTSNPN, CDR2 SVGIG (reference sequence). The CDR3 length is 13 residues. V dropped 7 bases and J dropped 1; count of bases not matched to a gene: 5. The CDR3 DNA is TGTGCCTATTCGGACAGGGAGAACACTGAAGCTTTCTTT. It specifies CAYSDRENTEAFF.

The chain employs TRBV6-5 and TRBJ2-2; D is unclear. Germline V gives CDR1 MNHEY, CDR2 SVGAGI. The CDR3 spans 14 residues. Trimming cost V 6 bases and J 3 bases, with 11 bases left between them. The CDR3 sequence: CASSLQLDTGELFF. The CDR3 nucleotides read TGTGCCAGCAGCCTCCAATTGGACACCGGGGAGCTGTTTTTT.

The chain's CDR3 is CASSPFAGVGADTQYF. The DNA of the CDR3 is TGTGCCAGCAGCCCCTTTGCGGGAGTAGGCGCAGATACGCAGTATTTT. The chain couples TRBV2 to TRBJ2-3; 7 nucleotides line up with TRBD2. Germline V CDR1 and CDR2: SNHLY, FYNNEI. V shed 6 bases, J shed 4 bases, and the junction held 13 bases outside the gene matches. CDR3 length: 16 residues.

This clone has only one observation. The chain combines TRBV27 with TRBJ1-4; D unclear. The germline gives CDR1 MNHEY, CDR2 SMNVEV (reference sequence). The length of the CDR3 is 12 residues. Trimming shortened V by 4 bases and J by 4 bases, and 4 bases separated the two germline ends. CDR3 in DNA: TGTGCCAGCAGTTCGGTTAATGAAAAACTGTTTTTT. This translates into CASSSVNEKLFF. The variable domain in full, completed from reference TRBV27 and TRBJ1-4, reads EAQVTQNPRYLITVTGKKLTVTCSQNMNHEYMSWYRQDPGLGLRQIYYSMNVEVTDKGDVPEGYKVSRKEKRNFPLILESPSPNQTSLYFCASSSVNEKLFFGSGTQLSVL.

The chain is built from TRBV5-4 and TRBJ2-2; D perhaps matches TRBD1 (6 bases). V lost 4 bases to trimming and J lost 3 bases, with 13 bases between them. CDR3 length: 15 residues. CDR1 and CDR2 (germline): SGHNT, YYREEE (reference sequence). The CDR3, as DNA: TGTGCCAGCAGCGCCGGACAGAGCTACACCGGGGAGCTGTTTTTT. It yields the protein CASSAGQSYTGELFF. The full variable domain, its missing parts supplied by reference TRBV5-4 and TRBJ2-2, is ETGVTQSPTHLIKTRGQQVTLRCSSQSGHNTVSWYQQALGQGPQFIFQYYREEENGRGNFPPRFSGLQFPNYSSELNVNALELDDSALYLCASSAGQSYTGELFFGEGSRLTVL.

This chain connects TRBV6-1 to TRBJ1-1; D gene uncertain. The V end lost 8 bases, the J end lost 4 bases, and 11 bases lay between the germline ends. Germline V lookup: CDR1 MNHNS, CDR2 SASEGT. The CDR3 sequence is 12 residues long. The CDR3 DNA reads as TGTGCCAGCCCAACGGGGTCCACTGAAGCTTTCTTT. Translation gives CASPTGSTEAFF.

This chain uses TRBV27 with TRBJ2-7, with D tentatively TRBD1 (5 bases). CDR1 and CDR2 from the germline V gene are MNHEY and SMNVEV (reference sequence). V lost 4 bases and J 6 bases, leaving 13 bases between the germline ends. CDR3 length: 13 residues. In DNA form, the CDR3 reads TGTGCCAGCAGTTCCAATAGACAGTCCGAGCAGTACTTC. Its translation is CASSSNRQSEQYF.

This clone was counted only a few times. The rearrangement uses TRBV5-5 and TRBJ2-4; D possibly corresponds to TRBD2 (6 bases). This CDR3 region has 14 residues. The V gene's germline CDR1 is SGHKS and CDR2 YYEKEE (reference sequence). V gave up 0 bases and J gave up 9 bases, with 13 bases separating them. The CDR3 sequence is CASSLVGSGGIQYF. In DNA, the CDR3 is TGTGCCAGCAGCTTGGTAGGCTCCGGGGGCATTCAGTACTTC.

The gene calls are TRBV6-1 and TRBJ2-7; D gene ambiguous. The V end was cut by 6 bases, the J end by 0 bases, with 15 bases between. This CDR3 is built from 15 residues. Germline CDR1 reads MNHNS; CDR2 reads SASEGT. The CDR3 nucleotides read TGTGCCAGCAGAGTCCTCCTGATGAGCTCCTACGAGCAGTACTTC. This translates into CASRVLLMSSYEQYF.

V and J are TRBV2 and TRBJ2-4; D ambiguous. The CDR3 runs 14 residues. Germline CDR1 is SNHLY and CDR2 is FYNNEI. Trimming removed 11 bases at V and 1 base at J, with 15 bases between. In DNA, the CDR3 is TGTGCCCACATTGGGTTCAGGGCCAAAAACATTCAGTACTTC. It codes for CAHIGFRAKNIQYF.

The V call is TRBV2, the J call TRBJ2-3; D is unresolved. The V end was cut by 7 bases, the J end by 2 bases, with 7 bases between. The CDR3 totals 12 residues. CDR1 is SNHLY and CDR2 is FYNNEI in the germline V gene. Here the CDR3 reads CASTRPTDTQYF. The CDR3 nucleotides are TGTGCCAGCACGCGGCCCACAGATACGCAGTATTTT.

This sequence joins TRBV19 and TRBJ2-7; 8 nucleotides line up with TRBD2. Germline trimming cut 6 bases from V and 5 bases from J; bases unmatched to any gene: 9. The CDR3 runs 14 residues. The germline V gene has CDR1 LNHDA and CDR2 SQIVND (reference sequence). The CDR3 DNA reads TGTGCCAGTAGCGAACGGGGGGGCGAAGACGAGCAGTACTTC. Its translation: CASSERGGEDEQYF.

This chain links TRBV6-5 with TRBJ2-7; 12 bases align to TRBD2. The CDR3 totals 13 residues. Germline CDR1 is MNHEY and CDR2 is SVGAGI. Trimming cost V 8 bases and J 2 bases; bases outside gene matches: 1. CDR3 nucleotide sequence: TGTGCCAGCGGACTAGCGGGAACCTACGAGCAGTACTTC. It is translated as CASGLAGTYEQYF.

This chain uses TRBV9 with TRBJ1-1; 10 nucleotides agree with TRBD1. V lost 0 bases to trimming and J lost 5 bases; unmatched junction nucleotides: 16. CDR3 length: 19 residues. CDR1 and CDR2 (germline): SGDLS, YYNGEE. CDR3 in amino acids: CASSVDPHTGTGDGTEAFF. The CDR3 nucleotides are TGTGCCAGCAGCGTAGACCCTCACACCGGGACAGGGGACGGAACTGAAGCTTTCTTT.

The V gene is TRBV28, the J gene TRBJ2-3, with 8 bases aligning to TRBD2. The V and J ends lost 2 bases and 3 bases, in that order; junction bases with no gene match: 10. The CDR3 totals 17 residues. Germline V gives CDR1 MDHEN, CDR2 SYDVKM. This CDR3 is CASSLTELAGLTDTQYF. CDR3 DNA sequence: TGTGCCAGCAGTTTAACGGAGTTAGCGGGACTGACAGATACGCAGTATTTT. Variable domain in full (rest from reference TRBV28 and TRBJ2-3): DVKVTQSSRYLVKRTGEKVFLECVQDMDHENMFWYRQDPGLGLRLIYFSYDVKMKEKGDIPEGYSVSREKKERFSLILESASTNQTSMYLCASSLTELAGLTDTQYFGPGTRLTVL.

In nucleotides, the CDR3 is TGCGCCAGCAGCCCTACCCCAGGTTTGTCTGAAGCTTTCTTT. Protein sequence: CASSPTPGLSEAFF. The chain couples TRBV5-1 to TRBJ1-1; D not certain. Germline-derived CDR1 and CDR2 are SGHRS and YFSETQ. Trimming stripped 4 bases from V and 6 bases from J, with 16 bases between. The CDR3 totals 14 residues.

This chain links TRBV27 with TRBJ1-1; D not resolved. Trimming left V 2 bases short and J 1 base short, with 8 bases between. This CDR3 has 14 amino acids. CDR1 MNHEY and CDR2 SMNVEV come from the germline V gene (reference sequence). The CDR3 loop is CASSLVPSNTEAFF. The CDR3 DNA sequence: TGTGCCAGCAGTTTAGTCCCGTCGAACACTGAAGCTTTCTTT.

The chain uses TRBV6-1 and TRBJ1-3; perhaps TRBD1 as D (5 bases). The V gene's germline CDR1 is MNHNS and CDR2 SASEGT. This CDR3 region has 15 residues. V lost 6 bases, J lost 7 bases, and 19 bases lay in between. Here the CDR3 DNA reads TGTGCCAGCAGGACCCCAGGGAGTTGGTCGAACACCATATATTTT. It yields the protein CASRTPGSWSNTIYF.

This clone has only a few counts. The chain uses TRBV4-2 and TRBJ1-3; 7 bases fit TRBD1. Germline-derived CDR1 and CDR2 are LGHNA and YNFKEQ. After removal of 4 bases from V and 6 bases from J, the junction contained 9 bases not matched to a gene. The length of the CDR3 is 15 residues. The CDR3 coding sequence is TGTGCCAGCAGCCCGACTACAGGGGCCGAAAACACCATATATTTT. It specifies CASSPTTGAENTIYF.